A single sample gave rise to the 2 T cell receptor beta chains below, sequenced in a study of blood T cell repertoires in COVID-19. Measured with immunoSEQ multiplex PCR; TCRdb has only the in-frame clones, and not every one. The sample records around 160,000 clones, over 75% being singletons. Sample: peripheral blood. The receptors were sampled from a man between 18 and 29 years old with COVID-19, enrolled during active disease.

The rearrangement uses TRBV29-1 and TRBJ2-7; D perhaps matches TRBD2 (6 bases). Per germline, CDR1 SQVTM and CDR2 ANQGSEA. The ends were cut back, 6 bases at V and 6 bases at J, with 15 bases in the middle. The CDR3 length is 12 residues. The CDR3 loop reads CSVRELLGEQYF. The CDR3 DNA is TGCAGCGTACGGGAGCTCCTCGGCGAGCAGTACTTC.

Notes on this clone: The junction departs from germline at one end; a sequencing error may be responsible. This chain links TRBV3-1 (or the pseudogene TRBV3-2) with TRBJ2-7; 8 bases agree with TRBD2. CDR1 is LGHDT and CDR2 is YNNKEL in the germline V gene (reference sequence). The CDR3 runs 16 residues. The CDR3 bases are TGTGCCAGCAGACAAGATACCCCGGGACTAGAAAACGAGCAGTACTTC. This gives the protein CASRQDTPGLENEQYF.